The present TCR beta chain was sequenced within a study of cytomegalovirus exposure and HLA in healthy donors. Per the germline V gene, CDR1 is SNHLY and CDR2 is FYNNEI. The CDR3 has 13 amino acids. In the case of this clone: Its antigen is not identified. Mismatch with germline at one junction end may stem from a read error.

Overall study findings and caveats: Testing in vitro showed a few CMV-associated chains specific for CMV antigens. Differences between HLA loci emerged in a later analysis of TCR association rates, with DRB1 most and HLA-C fewest.

Both 60 Vbeta primers and 13 Jbeta primers went into the PCR. Assay used: immunoSEQ multiplex PCR; TCRdb lists only in-frame clones, some missing. The sample consists of 70,000 to 95,000 clones, about 75% of them appearing once. The gene calls are TRBV2 and TRBJ2-7; D perhaps matches TRBD2 (5 bases). The sample taken for sequencing was PBMCs. The sequence was obtained from a man aged 35 to 55 in good health and CMV-seronegative. The CDR3: CASNEDRDYEQYF. The DNA of the CDR3 is TGTGCCAGCAATGAAGACCGGGACTACGAGCAGTACTTC.